This T cell receptor (beta chain) was recorded in a study of OX40 agonist ivuxolimab in advanced cancers. Whole-study results and caveats: Low normalized T-cell clonal expansion also characterized some of the nonresponders.

Using immunoSEQ multiplex PCR, the repertoire was profiled, and TCRdb retains in-frame clones only, with some absent. Among 70,000 or so clones listed, about 91% were seen once. Trimming cost V 7 bases and J 2 bases, with 12 bases left between them. The CDR3 loop spans 13 amino acids. Germline CDR1 LNHNV, CDR2 YYDKDF (reference sequence). As for this clone: Its antigen is undetermined.

On cycle 4 day 1 and cycle 7 day 1, as well as at baseline, blood was sampled. This chain connects TRBV15 to TRBJ2-7; D gene uncertain. This material consisted of CD4+ or CD8+ T cells sorted from blood, taken in a trial of the OX40 agonist ivuxolimab. This TCR derives from an adult with an advanced solid tumor such as melanoma, head and neck, liver or kidney cancer. CDR3 DNA: TGTGCCACCAAGAATGTCCAAACCTACGAGCAGTACTTC. It codes for CATKNVQTYEQYF.